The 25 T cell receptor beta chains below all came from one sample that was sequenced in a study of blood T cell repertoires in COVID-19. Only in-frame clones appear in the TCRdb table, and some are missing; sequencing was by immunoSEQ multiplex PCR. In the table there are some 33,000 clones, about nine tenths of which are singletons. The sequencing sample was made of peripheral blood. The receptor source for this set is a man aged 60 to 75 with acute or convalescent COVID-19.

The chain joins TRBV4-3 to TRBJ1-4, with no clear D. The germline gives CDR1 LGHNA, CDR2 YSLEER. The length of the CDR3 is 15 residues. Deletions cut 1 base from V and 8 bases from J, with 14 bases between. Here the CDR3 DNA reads TGCGCCAGCAGCCAAGGGACGGTTGGAGGCGAAAAACTGTTTTTT. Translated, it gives CASSQGTVGGEKLFF.

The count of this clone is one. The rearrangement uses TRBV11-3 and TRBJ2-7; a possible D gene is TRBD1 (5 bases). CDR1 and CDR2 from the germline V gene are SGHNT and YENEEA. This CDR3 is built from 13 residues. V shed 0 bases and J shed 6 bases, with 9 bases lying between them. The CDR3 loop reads CASSLEQDGEQYF. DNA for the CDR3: TGTGCCAGCAGCTTAGAACAGGACGGCGAGCAGTACTTC.

CDR3 loop: CASSTLRDSPLHF. CDR3 in DNA: TGTGCCAGCAGTACCCTCAGGGATTCACCCCTCCACTTT. V gene TRBV6-5 combines with J gene TRBJ1-6; a weak D match, TRBD1 (5 bases). V gave up 5 bases and J gave up 8 bases, with 10 bases separating them. The length of the CDR3 is 13 residues. Germline V gene sequence: CDR1 MNHEY, CDR2 SVGAGI.

The CDR3 loop is CSVRPGGSADTQYF. CDR3 bases: TGCAGCGTTCGTCCAGGGGGCAGCGCAGATACGCAGTATTTT. The rearrangement uses TRBV29-1 and TRBJ2-3; 8 bases fit TRBD1. Germline CDR1 reads SQVTM; CDR2 reads ANQGSEA. This CDR3 contains 14 residues. Losses at the gene ends were 5 bases for V and 4 bases for J; bases not matched to a gene: 8.

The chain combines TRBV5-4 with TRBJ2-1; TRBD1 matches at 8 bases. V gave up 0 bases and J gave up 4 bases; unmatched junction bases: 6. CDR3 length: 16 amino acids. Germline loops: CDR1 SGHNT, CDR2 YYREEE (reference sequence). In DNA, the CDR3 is TGTGCCAGCAGCTTGGGAGGACAGGGACCTTACAATGAGCAGTTCTTC. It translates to CASSLGGQGPYNEQFF.

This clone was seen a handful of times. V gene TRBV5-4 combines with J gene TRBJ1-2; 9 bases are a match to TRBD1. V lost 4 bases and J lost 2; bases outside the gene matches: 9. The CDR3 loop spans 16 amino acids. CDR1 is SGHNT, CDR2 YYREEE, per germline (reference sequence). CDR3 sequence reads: CASSVPGQGGNYGYTF. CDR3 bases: TGTGCCAGCAGCGTCCCGGGACAGGGAGGGAACTATGGCTACACCTTC.

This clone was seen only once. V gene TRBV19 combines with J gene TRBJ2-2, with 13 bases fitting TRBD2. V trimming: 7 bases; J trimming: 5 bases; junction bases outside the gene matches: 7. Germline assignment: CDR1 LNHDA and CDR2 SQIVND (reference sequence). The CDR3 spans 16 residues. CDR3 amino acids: CASTRLAGGGTGELFF. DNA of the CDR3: TGTGCCAGTACCCGACTAGCGGGAGGTGGTACCGGGGAGCTGTTTTTT.

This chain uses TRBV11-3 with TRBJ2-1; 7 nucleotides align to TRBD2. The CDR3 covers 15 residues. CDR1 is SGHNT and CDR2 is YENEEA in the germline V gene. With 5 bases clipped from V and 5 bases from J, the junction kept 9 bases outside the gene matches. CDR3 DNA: TGTGCCAGCAGCGCTAGAGGCAGCGGGGACAATGAGCAGTTCTTC. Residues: CASSARGSGDNEQFF. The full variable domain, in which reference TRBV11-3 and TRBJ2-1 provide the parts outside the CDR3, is EAGVVQSPRYKIIEKKQPVAFWCNPISGHNTLYWYLQNLGQGPELLIRYENEEAVDDSQLPKDRFSAERLKGVDSTLKIQPAELGDSAVYLCASSARGSGDNEQFFGPGTRLTVL.

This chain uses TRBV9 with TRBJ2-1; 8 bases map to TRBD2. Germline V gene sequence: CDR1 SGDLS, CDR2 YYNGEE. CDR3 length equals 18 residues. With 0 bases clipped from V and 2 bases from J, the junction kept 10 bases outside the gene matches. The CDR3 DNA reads TGTGCCAGCAGCGTAGGGGCTAGCGGGTCGGCCCCCTACAATGAGCAGTTCTTC. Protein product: CASSVGASGSAPYNEQFF.

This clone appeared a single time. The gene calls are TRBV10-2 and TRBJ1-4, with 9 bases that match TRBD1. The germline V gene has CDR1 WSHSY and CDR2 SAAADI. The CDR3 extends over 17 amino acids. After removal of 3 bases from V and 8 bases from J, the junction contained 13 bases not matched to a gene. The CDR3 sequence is CASSDRDRATFGEKLFF. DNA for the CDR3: TGCGCCAGCAGTGACCGGGACAGGGCTACATTTGGGGAAAAACTGTTTTTT.

CDR3: CASSLSTGQSYGYTF. Written as DNA, the CDR3 is TGTGCCAGCAGCTTAAGCACAGGCCAAAGCTATGGCTACACCTTC. This rearrangement joins TRBV7-3 to TRBJ1-2, with D tentatively TRBD1 (5 bases). V was trimmed by 1 base and J by 4 bases, leaving 13 bases between them. Germline V gene lookup returns CDR1 SGHTA and CDR2 FQGTGA. The CDR3 contains 15 residues.

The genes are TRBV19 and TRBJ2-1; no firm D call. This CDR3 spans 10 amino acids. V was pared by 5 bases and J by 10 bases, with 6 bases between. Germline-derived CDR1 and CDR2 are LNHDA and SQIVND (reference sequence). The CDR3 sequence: CASSAWEQFF. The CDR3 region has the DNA TGTGCCAGTAGTGCGTGGGAGCAGTTCTTC. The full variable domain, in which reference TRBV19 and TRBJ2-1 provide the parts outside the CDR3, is DGGITQSPKYLFRKEGQNVTLSCEQNLNHDAMYWYRQDPGQGLRLIYYSQIVNDFQKGDIAEGYSVSREKKESFPLTVTSAQKNPTAFYLCASSAWEQFFGPGTRLTVL.

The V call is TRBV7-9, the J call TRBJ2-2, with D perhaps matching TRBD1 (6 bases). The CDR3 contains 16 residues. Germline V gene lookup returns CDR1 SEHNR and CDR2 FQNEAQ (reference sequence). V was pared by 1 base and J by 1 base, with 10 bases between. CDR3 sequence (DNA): TGTGCCAGCAGCTTAGGCAGGGGCCAGAACACCGGGGAGCTGTTTTTT. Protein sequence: CASSLGRGQNTGELFF.

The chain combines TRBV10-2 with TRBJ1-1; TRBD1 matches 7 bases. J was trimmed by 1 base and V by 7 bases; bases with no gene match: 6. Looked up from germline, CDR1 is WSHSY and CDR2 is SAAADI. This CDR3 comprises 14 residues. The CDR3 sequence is CASKPPGGNTEAFF. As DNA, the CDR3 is TGCGCCAGCAAACCCCCAGGGGGGAACACTGAAGCTTTCTTT.

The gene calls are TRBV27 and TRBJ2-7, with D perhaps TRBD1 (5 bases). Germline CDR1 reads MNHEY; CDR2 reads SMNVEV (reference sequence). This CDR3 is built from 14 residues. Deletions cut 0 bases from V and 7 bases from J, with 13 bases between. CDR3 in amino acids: CASSLSTVGVEQYF. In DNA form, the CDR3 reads TGTGCCAGCAGTTTATCGACGGTAGGGGTTGAGCAGTACTTC.

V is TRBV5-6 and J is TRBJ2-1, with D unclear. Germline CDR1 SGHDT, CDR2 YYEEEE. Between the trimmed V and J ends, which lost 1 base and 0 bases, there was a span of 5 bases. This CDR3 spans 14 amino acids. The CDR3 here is CASSLPGSYNEQFF. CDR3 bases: TGTGCCAGCAGCTTGCCCGGCTCCTACAATGAGCAGTTCTTC. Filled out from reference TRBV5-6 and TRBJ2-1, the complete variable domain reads DAGVTQSPTHLIKTRGQQVTLRCSPKSGHDTVSWYQQALGQGPQFIFQYYEEEERQRGNFPDRFSGHQFPNYSSELNVNALLLGDSALYLCASSLPGSYNEQFFGPGTRLTVL.

The CDR3 nucleotides read TGCGCCAGCAGCTTGACAGGGTTGGAAGAGACCCAGTACTTC. Translation gives CASSLTGLEETQYF. This chain links TRBV5-1 with TRBJ2-5; D perhaps matches TRBD1 (6 bases). CDR1 SGHRS and CDR2 YFSETQ come from the germline V gene. V was trimmed by 1 base and J by 3 bases, leaving 10 bases between them. The CDR3 totals 14 residues. The full variable domain, rest sourced from reference TRBV5-1 and TRBJ2-5, is KAGVTQTPRYLIKTRGQQVTLSCSPISGHRSVSWYQQTPGQGLQFLFEYFSETQRNKGNFPGRFSGRQFSNSRSEMNVSTLELGDSALYLCASSLTGLEETQYFGPGTRLLVL.

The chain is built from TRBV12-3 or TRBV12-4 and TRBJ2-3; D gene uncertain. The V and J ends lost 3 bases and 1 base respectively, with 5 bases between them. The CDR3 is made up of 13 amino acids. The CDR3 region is CASSFQGTDTQYF. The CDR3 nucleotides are TGTGCCAGCAGTTTTCAGGGCACAGATACGCAGTATTTT.

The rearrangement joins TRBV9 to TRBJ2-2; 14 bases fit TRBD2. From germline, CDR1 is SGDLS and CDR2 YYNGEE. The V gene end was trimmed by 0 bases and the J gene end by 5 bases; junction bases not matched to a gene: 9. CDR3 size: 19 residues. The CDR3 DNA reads TGTGCCAGCAGCGTAGGACTAGCGGGAGGGAGGAAGGAAACCGGGGAGCTGTTTTTT. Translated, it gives CASSVGLAGGRKETGELFF.

The CDR3 nucleotides are TGTGCCAGCTATGACTCTAGCTGGAGATTCAATGAGCAGTTCTTC. Its translation is CASYDSSWRFNEQFF. The genes are TRBV7-9 and TRBJ2-1, with D possibly TRBD2 on 5 matching bases. The CDR3 contains 15 residues. Germline assignment: CDR1 SEHNR and CDR2 FQNEAQ (reference sequence). V lost 8 bases and J lost 6, with 20 bases in between.

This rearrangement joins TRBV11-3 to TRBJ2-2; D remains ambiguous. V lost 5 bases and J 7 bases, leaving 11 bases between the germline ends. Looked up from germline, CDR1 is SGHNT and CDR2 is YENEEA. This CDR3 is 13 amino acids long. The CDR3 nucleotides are TGTGCCAGCAGCGCAGCTAGGAGCGGGGAGCTGTTTTTT. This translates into CASSAARSGELFF.

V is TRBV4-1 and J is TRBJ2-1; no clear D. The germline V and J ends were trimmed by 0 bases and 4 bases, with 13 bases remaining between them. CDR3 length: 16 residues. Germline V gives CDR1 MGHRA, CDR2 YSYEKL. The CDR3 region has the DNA TGCGCCAGCAGCCAAGATCCACAGCCGGCTTACAATGAGCAGTTCTTC. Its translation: CASSQDPQPAYNEQFF.

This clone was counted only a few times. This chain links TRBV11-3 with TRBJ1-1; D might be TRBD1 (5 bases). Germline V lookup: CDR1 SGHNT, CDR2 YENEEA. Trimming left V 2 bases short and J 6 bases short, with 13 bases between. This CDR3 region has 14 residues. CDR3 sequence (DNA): TGTGCCAGCAGCTTAACGTCAGGGCACGCTGAAGCTTTCTTT. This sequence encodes CASSLTSGHAEAFF.

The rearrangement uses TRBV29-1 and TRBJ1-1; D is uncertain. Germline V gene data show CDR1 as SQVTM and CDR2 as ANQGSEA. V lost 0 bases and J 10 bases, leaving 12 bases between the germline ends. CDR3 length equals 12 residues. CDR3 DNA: TGCAGCGTTGAAGATGGAGTTTTACGAGCTTTCTTT. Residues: CSVEDGVLRAFF.

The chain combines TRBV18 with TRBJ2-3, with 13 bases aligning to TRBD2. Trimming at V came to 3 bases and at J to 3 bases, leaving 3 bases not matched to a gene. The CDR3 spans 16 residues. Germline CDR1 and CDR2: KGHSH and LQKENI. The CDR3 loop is CASSPPGLAGTDTQYF. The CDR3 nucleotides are TGTGCCAGCTCACCGCCGGGACTAGCGGGGACAGATACGCAGTATTTT.